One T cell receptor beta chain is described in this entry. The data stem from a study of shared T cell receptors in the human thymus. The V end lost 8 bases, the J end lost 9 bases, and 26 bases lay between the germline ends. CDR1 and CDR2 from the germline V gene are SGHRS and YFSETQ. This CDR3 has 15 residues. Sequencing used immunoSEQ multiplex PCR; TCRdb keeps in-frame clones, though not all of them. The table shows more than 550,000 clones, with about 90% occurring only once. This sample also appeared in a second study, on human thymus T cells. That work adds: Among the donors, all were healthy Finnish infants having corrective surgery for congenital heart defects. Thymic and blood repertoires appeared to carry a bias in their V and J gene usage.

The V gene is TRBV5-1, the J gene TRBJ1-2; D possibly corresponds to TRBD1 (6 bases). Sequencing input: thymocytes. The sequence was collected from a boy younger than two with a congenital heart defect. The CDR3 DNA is TGCGCCAGTCAGGAGGTTCCGACAGGTGCTGATCGCTACACCTTC. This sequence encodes CASQEVPTGADRYTF.